This T cell receptor beta chain was profiled in a study of cytomegalovirus exposure and HLA in healthy donors. It was with 60 Vbeta and 13 Jbeta primers that the PCR ran. Method: immunoSEQ multiplex PCR; TCRdb's copy keeps in-frame clones and lacks some. Of 170,000 or so clones in the sample, about 80% were seen once. Study-wide results and caveats: Data from an earlier analysis indicated that most TCR beta V segments were productive either about 90% or about 30% of the time. Among the sequence variants, a highly shared cluster was likely an artifact of sequencing. Presence/absence analyses rested on an assumption that sequencing depth was roughly uniform across donors. Analysis was performed later, and it showed HLA-associated TCR beta chains to be more clonally expanded than equally common others.

The length of the CDR3 is 15 residues. After removal of 6 bases from V and 5 bases from J, the junction contained 9 bases not matched to a gene. Germline lookup yields CDR1 MNHEY and CDR2 SVGAGI. For this clone: Its specificity is unknown.

Sequencing used PBMCs. The chain recombines TRBV6-5 with TRBJ1-1, with 10 bases aligning to TRBD1. The receptor comes from a man under 40 in good health and CMV-seropositive. Written as DNA, the CDR3 is TGTGCCAGCAGCCGAACAGGGACAGGGGTGACTGAAGCTTTCTTT. This sequence encodes CASSRTGTGVTEAFF.